Below, 14 T cell receptor beta chains from the same sample are listed, as sequenced in a study of identifying expanded T cells in peripheral blood (dated by TCRdb to about 2019). Library generation was performed with the immunoSEQ multiplex PCR assay. TCRdb took over this immuneACCESS table, retaining in-frame rearrangements with V and J assigned. Such tables are incomplete; in checked studies, under half of the missing clones stem from an unresolved V gene, and the remainder is unexplained. In all, the sample holds 100,000 to 110,000 clones, and over 70% of those were seen once. 5.5% to 6.5% of the sample rests with the top ten. The sample comprised blood. Every receptor here comes from a person aged 18 to 75 in good health.

V is TRBV7-9 and J is TRBJ2-3; perhaps TRBD2 as D (7 bases). Germline values: CDR1 SEHNR, CDR2 FQNEAQ (reference sequence). The germline V and J ends were trimmed by 7 bases and 6 bases, with 17 bases remaining between them. The CDR3 contains 14 residues. The CDR3 sequence is CASNGGGGSDTQYF. The DNA of the CDR3 is TGTGCCAGCAATGGCGGGGGCGGGTCGGATACGCAGTATTTT.

The chain links TRBV4-2 to TRBJ1-1; no clear D gene. This CDR3 is 17 amino acids long. Germline loops: CDR1 LGHNA, CDR2 YNFKEQ. V shed 4 bases and J shed 0 bases, with 18 bases lying between them. The CDR3 DNA follows: TGTGCCAGCAGCCGACAAAGGACCGGAGCGATGAACACTGAAGCTTTCTTT. Protein product: CASSRQRTGAMNTEAFF.

The chain couples TRBV5-5 to TRBJ2-7; D remains ambiguous. CDR3 length: 13 residues. The V end lost 4 bases, the J end lost 0 bases, and 8 bases lay between the germline ends. The germline CDR1 and CDR2 sequences are SGHKS and YYEKEE (reference sequence). DNA of the CDR3: TGTGCCAGCAGCGAGTTGAGCTCCTACGAGCAGTACTTC. Translation: CASSELSSYEQYF.

V gene TRBV5-6 combines with J gene TRBJ1-5, with TRBD1 identical over 8 bases. After removal of 4 bases from V and 0 bases from J, the junction contained 6 bases not matched to a gene. The CDR3 runs to 16 residues. Germline V lookup: CDR1 SGHDT, CDR2 YYEEEE. CDR3 protein: CASSKGTGYSNQPQHF. The CDR3 coding sequence is TGTGCCAGCAGCAAAGGGACAGGATATAGCAATCAGCCCCAGCATTTT.

V gene TRBV6-6 combines with J gene TRBJ1-3, with no clear D. CDR1 MNHNY and CDR2 SVGAGI come from the germline V gene (reference sequence). The CDR3 spans 13 residues. V lost 5 bases, J lost 4 bases, and 9 bases lay in between. CDR3 in DNA: TGTGCCAGCAGTCGGGCAGTCGGAAACACCATATATTTT. Protein: CASSRAVGNTIYF.

V usage is TRBV7-2 and J usage is TRBJ2-2; D might be TRBD1 or TRBD2, each matching 5 bases. The CDR3 sequence is 16 residues long. V lost 5 bases and J lost 5, with 18 bases in between. The germline gives CDR1 SGHTA, CDR2 FQGNSA. The CDR3 DNA is TGTGCCAGCAGCCCTTACGGGACCGCTAGGACCGGGGAGCTGTTTTTT. Protein product: CASSPYGTARTGELFF.

The V and J genes are TRBV7-9 and TRBJ2-1; 10 bases map to TRBD2. J gave up 4 bases and V 6 bases, and 6 bases lay outside the gene matches. Germline V gives CDR1 SEHNR, CDR2 FQNEAQ (reference sequence). The CDR3 is made up of 15 amino acids. CDR3 loop: CASRYLLAGYNEQFF. The CDR3 DNA is TGTGCCAGCAGATACTTACTAGCGGGGTACAATGAGCAGTTCTTC. The full variable domain, its missing parts supplied by reference TRBV7-9 and TRBJ2-1, is DTGVSQNPRHKITKRGQNVTFRCDPISEHNRLYWYRQTLGQGPEFLTYFQNEAQLEKSRLLSDRFSAERPKGSFSTLEIQRTEQGDSAMYLCASRYLLAGYNEQFFGPGTRLTVL.

V and J are TRBV30 and TRBJ1-1; the D is unclear. Trimming took 1 base from V and 0 from J, leaving 9 bases between them. CDR3 length: 14 amino acids. Germline loops: CDR1 GTSNPN, CDR2 SVGIG (reference sequence). The CDR3 DNA reads TGTGCCTGGAGTGGGGTCAACATGAACACTGAAGCTTTCTTT. Protein sequence: CAWSGVNMNTEAFF.

The rearrangement joins TRBV5-1 to TRBJ1-2; no clear D gene. CDR3 length: 15 amino acids. Germline-derived CDR1 and CDR2 are SGHRS and YFSETQ. Trimming took 0 bases from V and 0 from J, leaving 9 bases between them. The CDR3 is CASSLEGDTNYGYTF. CDR3 coding DNA: TGCGCCAGCAGCTTGGAGGGAGATACTAACTATGGCTACACCTTC. The full variable domain, completed using reference TRBV5-1 and TRBJ1-2, is KAGVTQTPRYLIKTRGQQVTLSCSPISGHRSVSWYQQTPGQGLQFLFEYFSETQRNKGNFPGRFSGRQFSNSRSEMNVSTLELGDSALYLCASSLEGDTNYGYTFGSGTRLTVV.

This clone was detected only once. The chain combines TRBV7-3 with TRBJ2-7; weak D call: TRBD1 (6 bases). The CDR3 runs 14 residues. CDR1 is SGHTA and CDR2 is FQGTGA in the germline V gene. V shed 5 bases and J shed 2 bases, with 13 bases lying between them. CDR3 sequence reads: CASSESTGTYEQYF. CDR3 DNA: TGTGCCAGCAGCGAGTCAACAGGGACCTACGAGCAGTACTTC.

The chain employs TRBV19 and TRBJ1-2; D not certain. CDR3 length: 11 residues. The germline V and J ends were trimmed by 5 bases and 4 bases, with 5 bases remaining between them. CDR1 is LNHDA and CDR2 is SQIVND in the germline V gene (reference sequence). The CDR3 is CASSPGYGYTF. CDR3 bases: TGTGCCAGTAGTCCAGGCTATGGCTACACCTTC.

The rearrangement joins TRBV5-8 to TRBJ1-1, with D possibly TRBD1 on 5 matching bases. Per the germline V gene, CDR1 is SGHTS and CDR2 is YDEGEE. The CDR3 is made up of 14 amino acids. Between the trimmed V and J ends, which lost 3 bases and 6 bases, there was a span of 15 bases. DNA of the CDR3: TGTGCCAGCAGCTCCCACGTCAGGGTCGCTGAAGCTTTCTTT. This encodes CASSSHVRVAEAFF.

The genes are TRBV11-2 and TRBJ2-1; possible D gene TRBD2, 6 bases. Germline V CDR1 and CDR2: SGHAT, FQNNGV. The CDR3 length is 15 residues. The V and J ends lost 5 bases and 6 bases respectively, with 17 bases between them. The CDR3 region is CASSQISEGTNEQFF. The CDR3 region has the DNA TGTGCCAGCAGCCAAATCTCGGAGGGTACCAATGAGCAGTTCTTC. Full variable domain (missing parts from reference TRBV11-2 and TRBJ2-1): EAGVAQSPRYKIIEKRQSVAFWCNPISGHATLYWYQQILGQGPKLLIQFQNNGVVDDSQLPKDRFSAERLKGVDSTLKIQPAKLEDSAVYLCASSQISEGTNEQFFGPGTRLTVL.

This rearrangement joins TRBV11-2 to TRBJ2-5, with D hard to call. The germline gives CDR1 SGHAT, CDR2 FQNNGV. The CDR3 length is 15 residues. The V gene lost 3 bases and the J gene lost 4 bases, with 15 bases spanning the gap. DNA for the CDR3: TGTGCCAGCAGCTTCGGCCTCCCGGCGAGAGAGACCCAGTACTTC. Its protein is CASSFGLPARETQYF.